Each of the 28 T cell receptor beta chains below was sequenced from the same sample in a study of cytomegalovirus exposure and HLA in healthy donors. In the PCR, 60 Vbeta and 13 Jbeta primers were used. Only in-frame clones appear in the TCRdb table, and some are missing; sequencing was by immunoSEQ multiplex PCR. The sample includes around 99,000 clones, over 75% of them seen just once. Sequences were obtained from PBMCs. All receptors derive from a man between 45 and 60 years old in good health and CMV-seropositive.

This chain links TRBV4-3 with TRBJ2-7; 9 positions match TRBD1. The germline V gene has CDR1 LGHNA and CDR2 YSLEER. There are 16 residues in the CDR3. With V trimmed by 3 bases and J by 4 bases, 10 bases remained unmatched. The CDR3 spells CASSQDPGTGTYEQYF. The CDR3 DNA reads TGCGCCAGCAGCCAGGACCCCGGGACAGGGACATACGAGCAGTACTTC.

Here the CDR3 reads CASSYSMGQGSEKLFF. The CDR3 bases are TGTGCCAGCAGTTACTCTATGGGACAGGGGAGTGAAAAACTGTTTTTT. The chain links TRBV6-5 to TRBJ1-4; 10 bases map to TRBD1. Trimming at V came to 0 bases and at J to 7 bases, leaving 5 bases not matched to a gene. CDR1 and CDR2 from the germline V gene are MNHEY and SVGAGI. The CDR3 sequence is 16 residues long.

The chain joins TRBV6-5 to TRBJ1-2; D gene unclear. CDR1 and CDR2 (germline): MNHEY, SVGAGI. This CDR3 spans 14 amino acids. V was cut by 5 bases and J by 3 bases, with 13 bases left in between. Here the CDR3 DNA reads TGTGCCAGCAGTGAAAGAGCCGATGACTATGGCTACACCTTC. It encodes CASSERADDYGYTF.

The rearrangement links TRBV14 to TRBJ2-7; 14 bases align to TRBD2. The V and J ends lost 4 bases and 0 bases, in that order; junction bases with no gene match: 2. Germline CDR1 reads SGHDN; CDR2 reads FVKESK. The CDR3 covers 16 residues. Here the CDR3 DNA reads TGTGCCAGCAGCCCGGGGACTAGCGGGGGCTCCTACGAGCAGTACTTC. Translated, it gives CASSPGTSGGSYEQYF.

The genes are TRBV7-2 and TRBJ2-6, with TRBD2 matching 9 bases. The CDR3 contains 18 residues. Germline V CDR1 and CDR2: SGHTA, FQGNSA. The V segment lost 1 base and the J segment 0 bases; nucleotides outside the gene matches: 4. The CDR3, as DNA: TGTGCCAGCAGCTTAGACCTAGCGGGGAACTCTGGGGCCAACGTCCTGACTTTC. This codes for CASSLDLAGNSGANVLTF.

The chain employs TRBV5-6 and TRBJ2-5; 7 nucleotides agree with TRBD1. This CDR3 is 13 amino acids long. Losses at the gene ends were 4 bases for V and 2 bases for J; bases not matched to a gene: 2. CDR1 and CDR2 from the germline V gene are SGHDT and YYEEEE. The CDR3 sequence: CASSGTEQETQYF. The CDR3 DNA is TGTGCCAGCAGCGGGACAGAACAAGAGACCCAGTACTTC.

The chain links TRBV19 to TRBJ2-5; D perhaps matches TRBD1 (6 bases). The end of the DNA is better explained by TRBJ2-7, so the J call may be wrong. Germline lookup yields CDR1 LNHDA and CDR2 SQIVND (reference sequence). The CDR3 spans 14 residues. In DNA, the CDR3 is TGTGCCAGTAGCGTACAGGGTGCCGAGACCGAGCAGTACTTC. Protein sequence: CASSVQGAETEQYF.

The rearrangement links TRBV18 to TRBJ2-1; 9 nucleotides agree with TRBD2. Unmatched junction bases numbered 5, after V lost 0 bases and J lost 5 bases. The CDR3 length is 16 residues. CDR1 and CDR2 (germline): KGHSH, LQKENI. CDR3 sequence: CASSPPSGGRDNEQFF. In DNA form, the CDR3 reads TGTGCCAGCTCACCACCGAGCGGGGGGCGGGACAATGAGCAGTTCTTC.

The sample holds a few counts of this clone. The rearrangement uses TRBV5-1 and TRBJ2-3; D unresolved. The CDR3 covers 12 residues. CDR1 is SGHRS and CDR2 is YFSETQ in the germline V gene. V was clipped by 3 bases and J by 2 bases, with 4 bases between them. The CDR3 loop is CASSWATDTQYF. The DNA for the CDR3 is TGCGCCAGCAGCTGGGCCACAGATACGCAGTATTTT.

The rearrangement links TRBV28 to TRBJ2-3, with 7 bases lining up with TRBD2. Germline values: CDR1 MDHEN, CDR2 SYDVKM. The trim removed 10 bases at V and 4 bases at J, leaving 8 bases unmatched. The CDR3 is 13 amino acids. The CDR3 loop is CATLSGGSDTQYF. The CDR3 nucleotides are TGTGCCACCCTCTCCGGGGGGTCAGATACGCAGTATTTT. The full variable domain, in which reference TRBV28 and TRBJ2-3 provide the parts outside the CDR3, is DVKVTQSSRYLVKRTGEKVFLECVQDMDHENMFWYRQDPGLGLRLIYFSYDVKMKEKGDIPEGYSVSREKKERFSLILESASTNQTSMYLCATLSGGSDTQYFGPGTRLTVL.

The V and J genes are TRBV11-1 and TRBJ1-2; 8 bases are shared with TRBD1. CDR1 is SGHAT, CDR2 FQDESV, per germline (reference sequence). This CDR3 has 13 amino acids. Trimming removed 5 bases from V and 8 bases from J; junction bases left unmatched: 7. The CDR3 DNA sequence: TGTGCCAGCAGCAAGGACAGGGTTCGCGGCTACACCTTC. It specifies CASSKDRVRGYTF.

The chain uses TRBV28 and TRBJ1-4; D ambiguous. The CDR3 totals 15 residues. Germline values: CDR1 MDHEN, CDR2 SYDVKM. V was cut by 4 bases and J by 3 bases, with 12 bases left in between. In DNA form, the CDR3 reads TGTGCCAGCAGTTGGGCCGGGGAGGCTAATGAAAAACTGTTTTTT. This encodes CASSWAGEANEKLFF.

The V call is TRBV2, the J call TRBJ2-5, with D possibly TRBD2 on 5 matching bases. V was pared by 6 bases and J by 10 bases, with 18 bases between. The CDR3 is 13 residues long. Germline V gives CDR1 SNHLY, CDR2 FYNNEI. The CDR3 coding sequence is TGTGCCAGCAGGACTACGAGTCGTGTGGACCAGTACTTC. Translation gives CASRTTSRVDQYF.

This chain uses TRBV19 with TRBJ2-7, with 9 bases that match TRBD1. The CDR3 runs to 15 residues. The germline V gene encodes CDR1 LNHDA and CDR2 SQIVND (reference sequence). Unmatched junction bases numbered 9, after V lost 6 bases and J lost 3 bases. The CDR3 loop is CASRLGDRDIYEQYF. For the CDR3, the DNA is TGTGCCAGTAGGCTTGGGGACAGGGATATCTACGAGCAGTACTTC.

The chain uses TRBV7-3 and TRBJ1-1, with 9 bases aligning to TRBD1. Trimming removed 5 bases from V and 4 bases from J; junction bases left unmatched: 8. CDR1 and CDR2 (germline): SGHTA, FQGTGA. This CDR3 comprises 15 residues. CDR3 in DNA: TGTGCCAGCAGCACAGGCCCGACAGGGGGCACTGAAGCTTTCTTT. Translation: CASSTGPTGGTEAFF.

The chain couples TRBV7-8 to TRBJ1-2, with a tentative D call TRBD1 (6 bases). Trimming cost V 3 bases and J 8 bases, with 19 bases left between them. The germline V gene has CDR1 SGHVS and CDR2 FQNEAQ. The CDR3 is 15 residues long. CDR3 DNA sequence: TGTGCCAGCAGCTTGCAAAACAGGGTCCTTGACGGCTACACCTTC. Translated: CASSLQNRVLDGYTF.

This sequence joins TRBV30 and TRBJ2-7; 8 bases agree with TRBD1. This CDR3 spans 12 amino acids. V lost 5 bases to trimming and J lost 3 bases; unmatched junction nucleotides: 3. CDR1 GTSNPN and CDR2 SVGIG come from the germline V gene (reference sequence). The CDR3 sequence: CAWEDRGYEQYF. CDR3 in DNA: TGTGCCTGGGAAGACAGGGGCTACGAGCAGTACTTC.

The chain uses TRBV18 and TRBJ2-1; 9 bases fit TRBD1. Looked up from germline, CDR1 is KGHSH and CDR2 is LQKENI. The ends lost 0 bases at V and 3 bases at J; junction bases unmatched: 0. This CDR3 spans 15 amino acids. The CDR3 loop is CASSPPTGGYNEQFF. In DNA, the CDR3 is TGTGCCAGCTCACCACCGACAGGGGGCTACAATGAGCAGTTCTTC.

This chain links TRBV29-1 with TRBJ1-1; 10 bases line up with TRBD1. With V trimmed by 7 bases and J by 2 bases, 4 bases remained unmatched. In germline, CDR1 is SQVTM, CDR2 ANQGSEA. The CDR3 runs to 13 residues. The DNA for the CDR3 is TGCAGCGGGAGGGACAGGGGAAACACTGAAGCTTTCTTT. It encodes CSGRDRGNTEAFF. Together with reference TRBV29-1 and TRBJ1-1, the CDR3 gives the full variable domain: SAVISQKPSRDICQRGTSLTIQCQVDSQVTMMFWYRQQPGQSLTLIATANQGSEATYESGFVIDKFPISRPNLTFSTLTVSNMSPEDSSIYLCSGRDRGNTEAFFGQGTRLTVV.

The rearrangement uses TRBV28 and TRBJ2-7, with TRBD1 matching over 8 bases. Germline V CDR1 and CDR2: MDHEN, SYDVKM. The CDR3 spans 13 residues. Trimming at V came to 4 bases and at J to 6 bases, leaving 5 bases not matched to a gene. This CDR3 is CASSSWTGSEQYF. The CDR3, as DNA: TGTGCCAGCAGTTCATGGACAGGGTCCGAGCAGTACTTC.

This CDR3 reads CASSESVGMNTEAFF. The DNA of the CDR3 is TGCGCCAGCAGTGAGTCCGTCGGGATGAACACTGAAGCTTTCTTT. The V call is TRBV10-1, the J call TRBJ1-1; no reliable D call. The CDR3 totals 15 residues. Between the trimmed V and J ends, which lost 0 bases and 0 bases, there was a span of 8 bases. The V gene's germline CDR1 is WNHNN and CDR2 SYGVQD (reference sequence).

The chain's CDR3 is CAWTIGAVKNTEAFF. The CDR3 nucleotides read TGTGCCTGGACCATAGGGGCGGTAAAGAACACTGAAGCTTTCTTT. The chain links TRBV30 to TRBJ1-1; D possibly corresponds to TRBD1 (5 bases). Trimming removed 4 bases at V and 1 base at J, with 16 bases between. Germline CDR1 and CDR2: GTSNPN and SVGIG (reference sequence). The CDR3 covers 15 residues.

The chain recombines TRBV30 with TRBJ2-3, with TRBD1 matching over 7 bases. The V gene end was trimmed by 1 base and the J gene end by 2 bases; junction bases not matched to a gene: 6. The germline V gene encodes CDR1 GTSNPN and CDR2 SVGIG (reference sequence). The CDR3 loop spans 15 amino acids. The chain's CDR3 is CAWSDVGQPTDTQYF. In nucleotides, the CDR3 is TGTGCCTGGAGTGATGTGGGACAGCCCACAGATACGCAGTATTTT.

This rearrangement joins TRBV5-4 to TRBJ2-7; 8 bases map to TRBD1. CDR1 is SGHNT and CDR2 is YYREEE in the germline V gene (reference sequence). V shed 3 bases and J 5 bases; nucleotides not matched to a gene: 10. CDR3 length equals 15 residues. CDR3 amino acids: CASSSQGAEFHEQYF. CDR3 DNA sequence: TGTGCCAGCAGCTCGCAGGGGGCGGAATTCCACGAGCAGTACTTC.

This clone was seen only a few times. The genes are TRBV6-5 and TRBJ2-5; 8 bases line up with TRBD2. This CDR3 contains 15 residues. Trimming at V came to 6 bases and at J to 1 base, leaving 7 bases not matched to a gene. Germline V CDR1 and CDR2: MNHEY, SVGAGI. The CDR3 nucleotides read TGTGCCAGCAGCCGCCCGGGGGGGTTCCAAGAGACCCAGTACTTC. Its protein product is CASSRPGGFQETQYF.

Comment on this clone: A junction boundary mismatches the germline segment, possibly from a read error. The chain combines TRBV6-5 with TRBJ1-2; possible D gene TRBD1, 5 bases. CDR3 length: 13 amino acids. Germline V gene sequence: CDR1 MNHEY, CDR2 SVGAGI. CDR3 in amino acids: CASTPRQGGGYPF. As DNA, the CDR3 is TGTGCCAGCACCCCCAGGCAGGGAGGTGGCTACCCCTTC.

This chain joins TRBV7-2 and TRBJ1-2; 12 bases are a match to TRBD1. The V gene's germline CDR1 is SGHTA and CDR2 FQGNSA. V lost 5 bases to trimming and J lost 9 bases; unmatched junction nucleotides: 7. CDR3 length equals 14 residues. The CDR3 coding sequence is TGTGCCAGCAGCCTCAGGGGGACAGGGGGCAGCTACACCTTC. Translation gives CASSLRGTGGSYTF. Together with reference TRBV7-2 and TRBJ1-2, the CDR3 gives the full variable domain: GAGVSQSPSNKVTEKGKDVELRCDPISGHTALYWYRQSLGQGLEFLIYFQGNSAPDKSGLPSDRFSAERTGGSVSTLTIQRTQQEDSAVYLCASSLRGTGGSYTFGSGTRLTVV.

V gene TRBV7-3 combines with J gene TRBJ1-1, with 10 bases aligning to TRBD1. V gave up 5 bases and J gave up 1 base; unmatched junction bases: 4. CDR3 length equals 15 residues. In germline, CDR1 is SGHTA, CDR2 FQGTGA. CDR3 in DNA: TGTGCCAGCAGCACCGGGGACAGGGGGAACACTGAAGCTTTCTTT. Translating it yields CASSTGDRGNTEAFF.